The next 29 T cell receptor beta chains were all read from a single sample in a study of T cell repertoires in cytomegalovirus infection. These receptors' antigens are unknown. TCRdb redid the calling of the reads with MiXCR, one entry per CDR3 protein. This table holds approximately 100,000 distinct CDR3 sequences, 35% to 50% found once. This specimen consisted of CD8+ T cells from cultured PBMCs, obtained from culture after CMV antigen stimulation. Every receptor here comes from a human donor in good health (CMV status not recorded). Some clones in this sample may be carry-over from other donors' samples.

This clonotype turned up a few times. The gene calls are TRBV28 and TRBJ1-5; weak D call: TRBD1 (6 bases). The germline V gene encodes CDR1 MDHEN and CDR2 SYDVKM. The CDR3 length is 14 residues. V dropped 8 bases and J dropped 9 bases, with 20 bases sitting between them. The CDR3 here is CASLWGGGAAPQHF. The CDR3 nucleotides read TGTGCCAGCCTATGGGGGGGGGGGGCAGCGCCCCAGCATTTT.

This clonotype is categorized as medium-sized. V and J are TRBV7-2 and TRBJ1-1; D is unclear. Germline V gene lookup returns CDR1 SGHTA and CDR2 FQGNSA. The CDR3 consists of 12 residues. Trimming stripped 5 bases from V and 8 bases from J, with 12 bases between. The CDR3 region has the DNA TGTGCCAGCAGCGTTAGAGGGAGGGAAGCTTTCTTT. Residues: CASSVRGREAFF.

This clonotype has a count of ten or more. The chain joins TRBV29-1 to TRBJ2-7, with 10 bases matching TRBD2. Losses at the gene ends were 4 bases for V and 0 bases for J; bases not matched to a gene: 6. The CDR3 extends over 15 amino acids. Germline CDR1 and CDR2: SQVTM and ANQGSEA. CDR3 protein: CSVVSSGGDSYEQYF. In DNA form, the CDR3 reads TGCAGCGTTGTATCCAGCGGGGGGGACTCCTACGAGCAGTACTTC.

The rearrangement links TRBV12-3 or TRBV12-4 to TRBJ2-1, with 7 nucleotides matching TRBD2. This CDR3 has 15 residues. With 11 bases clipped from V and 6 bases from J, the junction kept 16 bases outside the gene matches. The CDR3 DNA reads TGTGCCGGGGGGGGAGGGCTAGGGCTTGGCAATGAGCAGTTCTTC. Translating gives CAGGGGLGLGNEQFF.

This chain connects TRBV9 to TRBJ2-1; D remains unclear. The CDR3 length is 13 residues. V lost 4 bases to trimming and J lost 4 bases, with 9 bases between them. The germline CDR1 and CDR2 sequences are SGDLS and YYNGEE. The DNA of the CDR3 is TGTGCCAGCAGCCCTTGGGGTTACAATGAGCAGTTCTTC. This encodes CASSPWGYNEQFF.

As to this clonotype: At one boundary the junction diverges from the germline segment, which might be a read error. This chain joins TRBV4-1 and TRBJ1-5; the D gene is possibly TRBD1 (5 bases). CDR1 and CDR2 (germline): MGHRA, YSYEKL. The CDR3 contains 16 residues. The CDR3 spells CATSQEWTQGYQPQHF. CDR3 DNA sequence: TGCGCCACCAGCCAAGAGTGGACCCAGGGATATCAGCCCCAGCATTTT.

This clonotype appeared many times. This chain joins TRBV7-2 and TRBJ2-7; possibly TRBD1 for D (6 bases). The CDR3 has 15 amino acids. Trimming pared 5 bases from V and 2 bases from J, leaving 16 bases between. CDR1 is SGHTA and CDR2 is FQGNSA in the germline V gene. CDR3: CASSTYPGVPYEQYF. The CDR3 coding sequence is TGTGCCAGCAGCACATATCCAGGGGTCCCCTACGAGCAGTACTTC.

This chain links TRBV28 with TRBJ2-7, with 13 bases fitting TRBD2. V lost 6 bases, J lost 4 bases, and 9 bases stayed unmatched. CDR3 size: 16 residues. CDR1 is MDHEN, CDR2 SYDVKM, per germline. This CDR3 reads CASSSGTSGVSYEQYF. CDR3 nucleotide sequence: TGTGCCAGCAGCTCCGGGACTAGCGGGGTGTCGTACGAGCAGTACTTC.

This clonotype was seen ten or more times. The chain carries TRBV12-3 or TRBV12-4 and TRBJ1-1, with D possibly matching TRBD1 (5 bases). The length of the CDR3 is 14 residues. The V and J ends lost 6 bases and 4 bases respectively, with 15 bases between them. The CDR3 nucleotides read TGTGCCAGCAGCCCAGCCCCCGGGACCACTGAAGCTTTCTTT. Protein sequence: CASSPAPGTTEAFF.

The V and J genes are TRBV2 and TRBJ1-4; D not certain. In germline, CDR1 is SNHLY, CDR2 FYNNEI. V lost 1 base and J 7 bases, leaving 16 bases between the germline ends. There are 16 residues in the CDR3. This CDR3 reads CASSEGLGPGSEKLFF. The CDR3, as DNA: TGTGCCAGCAGTGAAGGTTTAGGGCCGGGTAGTGAAAAACTGTTTTTT.

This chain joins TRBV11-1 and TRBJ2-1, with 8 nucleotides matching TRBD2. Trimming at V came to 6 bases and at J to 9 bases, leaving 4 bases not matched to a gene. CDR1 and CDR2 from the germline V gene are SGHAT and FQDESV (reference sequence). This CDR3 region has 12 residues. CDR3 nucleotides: TGTGCCAGCAGTCGTAGCGGGGCTGAGCAGTTCTTC. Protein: CASSRSGAEQFF.

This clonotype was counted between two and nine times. The CDR3 nucleotides are TGTGCCAGCAGCGAAAGATCGAATGAGCAGTTCTTC. It yields the protein CASSERSNEQFF. The chain carries TRBV6-1 and TRBJ2-1; the D is unclear. CDR1 is MNHNS, CDR2 SASEGT, per germline. This CDR3 has 12 residues. V was cut by 6 bases and J by 7 bases, with 10 bases left in between.

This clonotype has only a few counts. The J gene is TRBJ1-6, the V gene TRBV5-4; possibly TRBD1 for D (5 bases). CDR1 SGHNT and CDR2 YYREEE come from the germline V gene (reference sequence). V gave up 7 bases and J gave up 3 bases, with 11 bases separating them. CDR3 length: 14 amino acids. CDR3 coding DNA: TGTGCCAGCGGGGCTAGGGGCTATAATTCACCCCTCCACTTT. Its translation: CASGARGYNSPLHF.

CDR3 amino acids: CASSSQGNTEAFF. The DNA of the CDR3 is TGTGCCAGCAGCTCTCAGGGGAACACTGAAGCTTTCTTT. V is TRBV5-4 and J is TRBJ1-1; possibly TRBD1 for D (5 bases). V dropped 3 bases and J dropped 1 base, with 7 bases sitting between them. Germline CDR1 reads SGHNT; CDR2 reads YYREEE (reference sequence). The CDR3 is 13 residues long.

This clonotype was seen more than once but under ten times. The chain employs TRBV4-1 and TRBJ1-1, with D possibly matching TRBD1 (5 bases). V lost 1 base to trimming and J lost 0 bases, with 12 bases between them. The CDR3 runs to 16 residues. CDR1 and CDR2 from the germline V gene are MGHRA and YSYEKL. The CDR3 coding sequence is TGCGCCAGCAGCCAAGCTGGGGGTAAGATGAACACTGAAGCTTTCTTT. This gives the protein CASSQAGGKMNTEAFF.

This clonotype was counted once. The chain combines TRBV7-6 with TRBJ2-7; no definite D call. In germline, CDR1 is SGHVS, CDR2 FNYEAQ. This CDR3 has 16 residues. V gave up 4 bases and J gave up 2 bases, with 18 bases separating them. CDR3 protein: CASSSPEMVEPYEQYF. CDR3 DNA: TGTGCCAGCAGCTCCCCGGAAATGGTTGAGCCCTACGAGCAGTACTTC.

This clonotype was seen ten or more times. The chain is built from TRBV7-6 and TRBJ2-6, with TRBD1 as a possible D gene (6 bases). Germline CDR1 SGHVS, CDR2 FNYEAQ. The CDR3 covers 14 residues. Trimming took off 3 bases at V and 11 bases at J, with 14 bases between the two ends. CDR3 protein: CASSLGDNLHVLTF. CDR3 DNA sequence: TGTGCCAGCAGCTTGGGGGACAACCTTCACGTCCTGACTTTC.

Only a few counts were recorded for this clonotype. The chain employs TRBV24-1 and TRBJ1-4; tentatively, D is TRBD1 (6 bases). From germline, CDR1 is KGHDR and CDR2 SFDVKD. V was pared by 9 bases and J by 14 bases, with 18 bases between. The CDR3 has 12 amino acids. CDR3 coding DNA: TGTGCCACCCGGGGCCCGACAGGACGGCTGTTTTTT. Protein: CATRGPTGRLFF.

CDR3 sequence: CATEGQGDYEQYF. The CDR3 nucleotides are TGTGCCACAGAGGGACAGGGGGACTACGAGCAGTACTTC. The chain couples TRBV15 to TRBJ2-7, with TRBD1 matching over 11 bases. V trimming: 9 bases; J trimming: 3 bases; junction bases outside the gene matches: 4. This CDR3 spans 13 amino acids. CDR1 is LNHNV and CDR2 is YYDKDF in the germline V gene (reference sequence).

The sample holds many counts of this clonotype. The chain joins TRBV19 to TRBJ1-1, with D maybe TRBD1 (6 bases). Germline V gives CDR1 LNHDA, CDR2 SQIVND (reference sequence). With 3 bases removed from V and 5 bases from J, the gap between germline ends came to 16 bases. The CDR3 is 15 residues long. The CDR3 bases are TGTGCCAGTAGTATTGACAGGAGCGGGTTTACTGAAGCTTTCTTT. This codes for CASSIDRSGFTEAFF.

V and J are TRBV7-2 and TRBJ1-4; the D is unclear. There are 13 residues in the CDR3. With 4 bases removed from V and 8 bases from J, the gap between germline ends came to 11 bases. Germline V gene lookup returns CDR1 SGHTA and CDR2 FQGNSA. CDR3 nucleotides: TGTGCCAGCAGCTGGGCGCTGGGGGAAAAACTGTTTTTT. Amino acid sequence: CASSWALGEKLFF.

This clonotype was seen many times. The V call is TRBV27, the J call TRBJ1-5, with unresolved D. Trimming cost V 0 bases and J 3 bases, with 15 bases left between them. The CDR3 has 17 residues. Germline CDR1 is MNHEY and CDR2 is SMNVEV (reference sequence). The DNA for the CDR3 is TGTGCCAGCAGTTTATCCCACCCCCTCGTGGCCAATCAGCCCCAGCATTTT. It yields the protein CASSLSHPLVANQPQHF.

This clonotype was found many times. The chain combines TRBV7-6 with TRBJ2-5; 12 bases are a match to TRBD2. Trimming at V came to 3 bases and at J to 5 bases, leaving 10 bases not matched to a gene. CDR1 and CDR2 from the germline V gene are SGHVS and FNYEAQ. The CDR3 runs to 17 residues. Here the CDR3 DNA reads TGTGCCAGCAGCTTCGCTAGCGGGGGGGCCGGTCAGGAGACCCAGTACTTC. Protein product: CASSFASGGAGQETQYF.

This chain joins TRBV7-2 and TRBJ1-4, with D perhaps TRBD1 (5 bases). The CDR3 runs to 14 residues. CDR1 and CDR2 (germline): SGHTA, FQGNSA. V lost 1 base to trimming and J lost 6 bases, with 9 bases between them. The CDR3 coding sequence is TGTGCCAGCAGCTTAGGAGGCAGGGATGAAAAACTGTTTTTT. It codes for CASSLGGRDEKLFF.

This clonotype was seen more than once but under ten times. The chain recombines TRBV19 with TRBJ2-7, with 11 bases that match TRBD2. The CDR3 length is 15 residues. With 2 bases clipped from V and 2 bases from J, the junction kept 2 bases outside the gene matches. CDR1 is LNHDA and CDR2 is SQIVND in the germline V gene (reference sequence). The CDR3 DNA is TGTGCCAGTAGTATACTAGCGGGGGGCACCTACGAGCAGTACTTC. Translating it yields CASSILAGGTYEQYF. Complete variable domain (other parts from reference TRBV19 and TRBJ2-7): DGGITQSPKYLFRKEGQNVTLSCEQNLNHDAMYWYRQDPGQGLRLIYYSQIVNDFQKGDIAEGYSVSREKKESFPLTVTSAQKNPTAFYLCASSILAGGTYEQYFGPGTRLTVT.

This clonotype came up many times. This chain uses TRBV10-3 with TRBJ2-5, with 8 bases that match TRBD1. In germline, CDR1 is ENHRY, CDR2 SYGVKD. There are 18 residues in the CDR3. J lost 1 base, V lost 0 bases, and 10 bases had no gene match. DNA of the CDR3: TGTGCCATCAGTGAGTCGAGTGCAGGGGGCGCAACCCAAGAGACCCAGTACTTC. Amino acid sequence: CAISESSAGGATQETQYF.

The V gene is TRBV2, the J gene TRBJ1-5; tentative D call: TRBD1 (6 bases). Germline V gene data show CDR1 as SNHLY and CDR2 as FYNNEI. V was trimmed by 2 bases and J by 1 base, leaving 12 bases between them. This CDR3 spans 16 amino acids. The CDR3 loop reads CASSEFRTVSNQPQHF. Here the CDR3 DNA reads TGTGCCAGCAGTGAATTTCGGACAGTGAGCAATCAGCCCCAGCATTTT.

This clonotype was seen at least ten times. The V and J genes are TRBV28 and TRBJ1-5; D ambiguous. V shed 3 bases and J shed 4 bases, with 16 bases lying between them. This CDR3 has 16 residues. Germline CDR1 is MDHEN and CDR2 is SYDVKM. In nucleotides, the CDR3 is TGTGCCAGCAGTTTTGCATCCTACCAGTTTAATCAGCCCCAGCATTTT. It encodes CASSFASYQFNQPQHF.

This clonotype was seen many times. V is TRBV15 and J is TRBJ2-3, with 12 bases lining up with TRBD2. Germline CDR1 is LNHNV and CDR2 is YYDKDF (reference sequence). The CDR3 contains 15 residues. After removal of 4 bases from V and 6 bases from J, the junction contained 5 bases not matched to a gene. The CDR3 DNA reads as TGTGCCACCAGCAAATCCCTAGCGGGGGGGGATACGCAGTATTTT. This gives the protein CATSKSLAGGDTQYF.